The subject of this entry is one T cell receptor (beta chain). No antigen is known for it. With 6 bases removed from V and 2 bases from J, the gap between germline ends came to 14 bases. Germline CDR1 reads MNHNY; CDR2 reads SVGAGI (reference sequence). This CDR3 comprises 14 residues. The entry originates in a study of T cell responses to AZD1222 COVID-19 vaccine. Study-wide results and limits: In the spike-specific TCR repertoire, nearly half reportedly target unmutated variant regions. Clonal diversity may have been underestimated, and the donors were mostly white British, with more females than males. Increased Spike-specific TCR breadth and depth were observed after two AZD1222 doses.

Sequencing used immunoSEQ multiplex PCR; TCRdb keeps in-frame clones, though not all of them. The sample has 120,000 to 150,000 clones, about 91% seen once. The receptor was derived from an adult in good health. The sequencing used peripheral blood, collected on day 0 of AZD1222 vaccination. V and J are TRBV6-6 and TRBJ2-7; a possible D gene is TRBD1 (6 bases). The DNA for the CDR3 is TGTGCCAGCAGAATCGGACAGAACGCCTACGAGCAGTACTTC. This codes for CASRIGQNAYEQYF.